This T cell receptor (beta chain) derives from a study of shared clonotypes between healthy human individuals. For the study at large: Per donor, three plates held CD4 naive cells, three held CD4 memory, two held CD8 naive and one held CD8 memory. Study observations and caveats: Of the naive CD4 clonotypes, approximately 5% were shared across several donors. When compared with the clonotypes that were shared by all four sorted-subset donors, the non-shared clonotypes turned out to have lower generation probabilities.

Germline values: CDR1 ENHRY, CDR2 SYGVKD. The CDR3 is 15 residues long. V was clipped by 3 bases and J by 0 bases, with 11 bases between them. Using immunoSEQ multiplex PCR, the repertoire was profiled, and TCRdb retains in-frame clones only, with some absent. This table has roughly 2.2 million clones, approximately 93% appearing once. This clone was observed a few times. As yet, its antigen is unknown. Sequencing input: naive CD4+ T cells from PBMCs. The sample's subset: CD45RA+ positively selected. The chain combines TRBV10-3 with TRBJ1-1; no reliable D call. This TCR was sampled from a man between 18 and 29 years old in good health. Some clones in this sample may be carry-over from other donors' samples. Here the CDR3 reads CAISESSGMNTEAFF. The DNA for the CDR3 is TGTGCCATCAGTGAATCGTCAGGTATGAACACTGAAGCTTTCTTT.